This TCR beta chain was identified during a study of T cell changes during pregnancy in multiple sclerosis. Profiled with immunoSEQ multiplex PCR; TCRdb holds only in-frame clones, not every one. The sample yields 65,000 to 85,000 clones, around nine tenths seen once. The CDR3 covers 14 residues. V lost 3 bases and J lost 6; bases outside the gene matches: 4. Germline lookup yields CDR1 LNHNV and CDR2 YYDKDF (reference sequence). Sequencing was performed on CD4+ T cells from peripheral blood mononuclear cells, taken after pregnancy. The V call is TRBV15, the J call TRBJ2-2, with 7 bases identical to TRBD1. The sequence was obtained from a female donor with multiple sclerosis, enrolled in a pregnancy study. CDR3 amino acids: CATSRPTGAGELFF. The CDR3, as DNA: TGTGCCACCAGCAGGCCTACAGGGGCCGGGGAGCTGTTTTTT. Full variable domain (outside the CDR3, taken from reference TRBV15 and TRBJ2-2): DAMVIQNPRYQVTQFGKPVTLSCSQTLNHNVMYWYQQKSSQAPKLLFHYYDKDFNNEADTPDNFQSRRPNTSFCFLDIRSPGLGDTAMYLCATSRPTGAGELFFGEGSRLTVL.